Listed below are T cell receptor beta chains from one sample, sequenced in a study of a mutant IDH1 vaccine in newly diagnosed glioma. Libraries were prepared by immunoSEQ multiplex PCR; TCRdb keeps only in-frame clonotypes and omits some of them. The sample has around 78,000 clones, approximately 85% seen once. Antigens of these TCRs are unknown. Source: PBMCs, taken from a glioma patient whose treatment included an IDH1 peptide vaccine. These receptors were taken from a man in his thirties or forties with glioma. Some clones in this sample may be carry-over from other donors' samples. The CDR3 runs from the conserved cysteine through the conserved F or W. A D gene is named only where the DNA matches it firmly. Expanded clones are given a class, and other clones once, few, many or no size at all.

V gene	J gene	D gene	clone size	CDR3 DNA	CDR3 protein
TRBV5-1	TRBJ1-4	TRBD1	-	TGCGCCAGCGCGAGGGGACAGGGACCGTCAACTAATGAAAAACTGTTTTTT	CASARGQGPSTNEKLFF
TRBV5-1	TRBJ2-3	-	-	TGCGCCAGCAGCTTGGTCCCGGACCGGAGCACAGATACGCAGTATTTT	CASSLVPDRSTDTQYF
TRBV28	TRBJ2-7	-	-	TGTGCCAGCAGCTCCCTTCCGGGTGGAATGTTGTCGGGCGAGCAGTACTTC	CASSSLPGGMLSGEQYF
TRBV9	TRBJ1-6	-	-	TGTGCCAGCAGCGTCCAGGACCTAAATTCACCCCTCCACTTT	CASSVQDLNSPLHF
TRBV5-1	TRBJ2-5	-	-	TGCGCCAGCAGCTTGGGACAGTCGAACGCCCAGTACTTC	CASSLGQSNAQYF
TRBV27	TRBJ1-4	TRBD1	-	TGTGCCAGCAGTTCCCCTCGTGGGACAGGGGGGGATGAAAAACTGTTTTTT	CASSSPRGTGGDEKLFF
TRBV5-1	TRBJ2-7	-	-	TGCGCCAGCAGTAAGGCCCGGGGGACAAACGACTACGAGCAGTACTTC	CASSKARGTNDYEQYF
TRBV28	TRBJ2-7	TRBD1	once	TGTGCCAGCAGCCGACGGACAGGGAGGTACGAGCAGTACTTC	CASSRRTGRYEQYF
TRBV9	TRBJ2-5	-	few	TGTGCCAGCAGCGCCTACAGGGGGGGGTACGAGACCCAGTACTTC	CASSAYRGGYETQYF
TRBV4-2	TRBJ1-6	-	few	TGTGCCAGCAGCCAAGATCGAGACGTATCACCCCTCCACTTT	CASSQDRDVSPLHF
TRBV7-8	TRBJ2-5	-	-	TGTGCCAGCAGCATCGGGACGCTGTATCAAGAGACCCAGTACTTC	CASSIGTLYQETQYF
TRBV6-1	TRBJ1-3	TRBD1	-	TGTGCCAGCAGTGAAGGTTTGGGGACAGGGCCAGACACCATATATTTT	CASSEGLGTGPDTIYF
TRBV4-1	TRBJ2-6	TRBD1	-	TGCGCCAGCAGCCAAGATCCGGCCCGGACAGGGTGGCCGGGGGCCAACGTCCTGACTTTC	CASSQDPARTGWPGANVLTF
TRBV11-2	TRBJ1-3	-	once	TGTGCCAGCAGTTCAGGGTCTGGAAACACCATATATTTT	CASSSGSGNTIYF
TRBV18	TRBJ2-3	-	-	TGTGCCAGCTCACCAGAGGATTGGAGAGATACGCAGTATTTT	CASSPEDWRDTQYF
TRBV6-1	TRBJ1-5	-	-	TGTGCCAGCAGTGAATGGGGGGCCGGGCAGCCCCAGCATTTT	CASSEWGAGQPQHF
TRBV9	TRBJ2-5	-	-	TGTGCCAGCAGCGTAGGGGGGACATCGCAAGAGACCCAGTACTTC	CASSVGGTSQETQYF
TRBV29-1	TRBJ1-1	-	-	TGCAGCGTTGGTCGTACGGGGTCGAACACTGAAGCTTTCTTT	CSVGRTGSNTEAFF
TRBV30	TRBJ2-4	-	-	TGTGCCTGGAGTCTAGGGGGAAAAGGAAACATTCAGTACTTC	CAWSLGGKGNIQYF
TRBV7-2	TRBJ1-2	-	few	TGTGCCAGCAGCCTAGGGGGGCAGGGCTATGGCTACACCTTC	CASSLGGQGYGYTF
TRBV19	TRBJ1-1	-	-	TGTGCCAGTAGCTCCGGACGTGTGGTTTTCTTT	CASSSGRVVFF
TRBV4-1	TRBJ1-4	-	-	TGCGCCAGCAGCCTGATAAGGGGCGTAAGTGAAAAACTGTTTTTT	CASSLIRGVSEKLFF
TRBV2	TRBJ1-2	-	-	TGTGCCATCAAGGTGGAGGGGGTAGGTGGCTACACCTTC	CAIKVEGVGGYTF
TRBV27	TRBJ2-7	-	-	TGTGCCAGCGGCGACCGTTTTCGGGGTATCTACGAGCAGTACTTC	CASGDRFRGIYEQYF
TRBV28	TRBJ1-5	-	once	TGTGCCAGCAGTTTATTAGCAGGGAGGCGCAATCAGCCCCAGCATTTT	CASSLLAGRRNQPQHF
TRBV5-1	TRBJ2-5	TRBD1	-	TGCGCCAGCAGCTTGTGGCAGGGGGATGGGACCCAGTACTTC	CASSLWQGDGTQYF
TRBV28	TRBJ2-1	-	-	TGTGCCAGCAGTTTCCAGGACACCTACAATGAGCAGTTCTTC	CASSFQDTYNEQFF
TRBV5-6	TRBJ2-7	-	-	TGTGCCAGCAGCTCATCTTACAGCCTCACCTACGAGCAGTACTTC	CASSSSYSLTYEQYF
TRBV7-2	TRBJ2-5	-	once	TGTGCCAGCAGCTTAATTAAGGGGGGGATGATTCCGTACCAAGAGACCCAGTACTTC	CASSLIKGGMIPYQETQYF